These T cell receptor beta chains were read from a single sample in a study of CD4 T cells in relation to SARS-CoV-2 and coronaviruses. Libraries were prepared by immunoSEQ multiplex PCR; TCRdb keeps only in-frame clonotypes and omits some of them. The profile shows about 26,000 clones, over 60% of them singletons. These receptors lack a known antigen. Sample: CD4+ T cells from PBMCs, cultured in vitro. These receptors came from a human donor in good health. CDR3s include the opening cysteine and the closing phenylalanine or tryptophan.

>TRBV7-2|TRBJ1-1|17
CASTPARGRGPNTEAFF
>TRBV11-3|TRBJ1-1|13
CASSLDGVTEAFF
>TRBV10-3|TRBJ1-1|15
CAISDRVKLNTEAFF
>TRBV7-2|TRBJ2-7|14
CASSHTGTDYEQYF
>TRBV27|TRBJ2-7|17
CASSLHKREGHKYEQYF
>TRBV7-2|TRBJ2-7|13
CASSPGGSYEQYF
>TRBV9|TRBJ2-2|17
CASSVGRAGRRTGELFF
>TRBV3-1/TRBV3-2|TRBJ2-1|17
CASSQYPRSGANNEQFF
>TRBV6-2/TRBV6-3|TRBJ1-2|14
CASSYSVGGNGYTF
>TRBV6-5|TRBJ1-5|15
CASRSLDGFNQPQHF
>TRBV30|TRBJ2-3|15
CAWSGTGGPTDTQYF
>TRBV4-3|TRBJ1-2|13
CASSQLAGNGYTF
>TRBV5-1|TRBJ2-5|14
CASSGTSVGETQYF
>TRBV7-2|TRBJ1-6|14
CASSLRGQFSPLHF
>TRBV5-4|TRBJ2-3|14
CASKRDGNTDTQYF
>TRBV5-1|TRBJ2-3|15
CASSLRGSYTDTQYF
>TRBV19|TRBJ2-3|14
CASSLGLAGGSVYF
>TRBV4-1|TRBJ1-5|15
CASSDRDSGDQPQHF
>TRBV27|TRBJ2-3|16
CASSLGWTLSTDTQYF
>TRBV11-2|TRBJ2-3|16
CASSLGTGGVTDTQYF
>TRBV6-5|TRBJ2-1|15
CASTHLAGGNNEQFF
>TRBV15|TRBJ2-7|14
CATSRGSRSYEQYF
>TRBV6-2/TRBV6-3|TRBJ1-5|13
CASSYSTAQPQHF
>TRBV10-3|TRBJ2-7|13
CAIGGTGVYEQYF
>TRBV12-3/TRBV12-4|TRBJ2-3|12
CASSLVADTQYF
>TRBV3-1/TRBV3-2|TRBJ1-3|15
CASSQATGTGNTIYF
>TRBV19|TRBJ2-3|15
CASSIPLAVGDTQYF
>TRBV5-4|TRBJ2-7|14
CASSRKQGANEQYF
>TRBV7-9|TRBJ1-5|12
CASSLPNQPQHF
>TRBV11-2|TRBJ1-6|17
CASSLVGQSNYNSPLHF
>TRBV9|TRBJ1-3|13
CASSVAGKDTIYF
>TRBV3-1/TRBV3-2|TRBJ1-2|16
CASSQMLSTGREGYTF
>TRBV29-1|TRBJ2-1|15
CSVGGLSGGYNEQFF
>TRBV18|TRBJ2-7|13
CASSPPLKYEQYF
>TRBV19|TRBJ1-1|14
CASSILRGNTEAFF
>TRBV7-2|TRBJ1-1|14
CASSSMGFLTEAFF
>TRBV5-1|TRBJ2-1|16
CASRASGGSSYNEQFF
>TRBV5-6|TRBJ1-2|12
CASSLEGGGYTF
>TRBV19|TRBJ2-2|17
CASSGRPRPLNTGELFF
>TRBV5-6|TRBJ2-5|13
CASSLYLGETQYF